This T cell receptor (beta chain) was identified in a study of shared clonotypes between healthy human individuals. General study points: Clonotype sharing across donors was expected to vary with sequencing depth. Generally, naive subsets came out with larger estimated richness than memory subsets.

A word on this clone: The antigen is undetermined.

Caucasian adults living in Nashville, Tennessee, provided all samples. CDR1 and CDR2 from the germline V gene are SGHKS and YYEKEE (reference sequence). Trimming pared 1 base from V and 1 base from J, leaving 17 bases between. This CDR3 comprises 17 residues. The repertoire was sequenced with immunoSEQ multiplex PCR; TCRdb's copy has only in-frame clones and lacks some. The sample consists of approximately 350,000 clones, about 96% of them appearing once. This chain connects TRBV5-5 to TRBJ1-2, with a tentative D call TRBD1 (5 bases). The TCR originated in a man aged 25-40 years in good health. Sequenced input: memory CD8+ T cells sorted from blood. Subset indicated: CD45RO+ cells pooled with CCR7-negative TemRA cells. Here the CDR3 reads CASSLSLSTENNYGYTF. The CDR3 coding sequence is TGTGCCAGCAGCTTGAGTCTCTCGACAGAGAATAACTATGGCTACACCTTC.